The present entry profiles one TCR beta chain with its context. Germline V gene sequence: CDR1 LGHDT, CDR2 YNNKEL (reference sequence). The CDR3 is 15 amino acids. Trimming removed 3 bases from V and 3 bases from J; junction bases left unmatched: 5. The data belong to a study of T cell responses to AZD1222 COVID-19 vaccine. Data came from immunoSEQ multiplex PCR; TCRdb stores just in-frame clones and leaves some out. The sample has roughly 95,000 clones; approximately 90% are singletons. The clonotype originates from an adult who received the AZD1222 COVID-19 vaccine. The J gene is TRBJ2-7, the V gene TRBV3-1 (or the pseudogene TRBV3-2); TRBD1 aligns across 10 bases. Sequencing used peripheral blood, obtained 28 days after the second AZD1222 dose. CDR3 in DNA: TGTGCCAGCAGCCACCGACAGGGGGCGATCTACGAGCAGTACTTC. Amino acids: CASSHRQGAIYEQYF.